This paragraph reports one TCR beta chain. The CDR3 is 13 residues long. Germline V CDR1 and CDR2: MGHDK, SYGVNS. V lost 4 bases and J 1 base, leaving 4 bases between the germline ends. This record belongs to a study of PD-L1 blockade in urothelial cancer. Clones were read by immunoSEQ multiplex PCR, and TCRdb kept only the in-frame ones, dropping some. Found here are some 35,000 clones, 75% to 95% of them singletons; the top ten hold approximately 8.8%. The material sequenced was PBMCs, taken around atezolizumab (anti-PD-L1) treatment. The receptor comes from a man between 65 and 85 years old with urothelial cancer. This chain connects TRBV25-1 to TRBJ2-2; D gene uncertain. The CDR3 sequence: CASSGQNTGELFF. In DNA form, the CDR3 reads TGTGCCAGCAGTGGACAGAACACCGGGGAGCTGTTTTTT.